This is a list of T cell receptor beta chains from one sample in a study of blood T cell repertoires in COVID-19. Measured with immunoSEQ multiplex PCR; TCRdb has only the in-frame clones, and not every one. The sample lists 110,000 to 150,000 clones, 88% occurring once. Sample: peripheral blood. Receptors originate from a woman in her forties or fifties with acute or convalescent COVID-19. Each CDR3 is given with its conserved first and last residue. Fields, in order: J gene, clone size, D gene, V gene, CDR3 protein, CDR3 DNA. A D gene is named only where the DNA matches it firmly. Where a row states a size, it is once, few, many or the class of an expanded clone; other rows omit it.

j_gene: TRBJ1-5
abundance: once
d_gene: TRBD1
v_gene: TRBV4-1
CDR3aa: CASSGRQGSNQPQHF
CDR3nt: TGCGCCAGCAGCGGACGACAGGGTAGCAATCAGCCCCAGCATTTT

j_gene: TRBJ2-6
abundance: once
d_gene: TRBD2
v_gene: TRBV14
CDR3aa: CASSQVGRRRGASGANVLTF
CDR3nt: TGTGCCAGCAGCCAAGTGGGGCGAAGGCGGGGGGCCTCTGGGGCCAACGTCCTGACTTTC

j_gene: TRBJ1-3
abundance: .
d_gene: .
v_gene: TRBV5-1
CDR3aa: CASSLFSGSSGNTIYF
CDR3nt: TGCGCCAGCAGCTTGTTTAGCGGGAGCTCTGGAAACACCATATATTTT

j_gene: TRBJ2-7
abundance: .
d_gene: .
v_gene: TRBV6-6
CDR3aa: CASSQLGTLENEQYF
CDR3nt: TGTGCCAGCAGTCAACTCGGGACACTTGAGAACGAGCAGTACTTC

j_gene: TRBJ2-5
abundance: .
d_gene: .
v_gene: TRBV7-9
CDR3aa: CASSRRETLETQYF
CDR3nt: TGTGCCAGCAGCAGAAGGGAGACCTTAGAGACCCAGTACTTC

j_gene: TRBJ1-1
abundance: .
d_gene: .
v_gene: TRBV6-6
CDR3aa: CASSRIVTGPDTEAFF
CDR3nt: TGTGCCAGCAGTCGAATAGTGACAGGCCCGGACACTGAAGCTTTCTTT

j_gene: TRBJ1-5
abundance: .
d_gene: TRBD1
v_gene: TRBV19
CDR3aa: CASSTRQGVNQPQHF
CDR3nt: TGTGCCAGTAGTACCCGACAGGGAGTCAATCAGCCCCAGCATTTT

j_gene: TRBJ2-3
abundance: .
d_gene: .
v_gene: TRBV29-1
CDR3aa: CSEETSTDTQYF
CDR3nt: TGCAGCGAAGAGACTAGCACAGATACGCAGTATTTT

j_gene: TRBJ2-7
abundance: .
d_gene: TRBD2
v_gene: TRBV5-1
CDR3aa: CASSLSGLGRAYEQYF
CDR3nt: TGCGCCAGCAGCCTTAGCGGGTTGGGAAGGGCCTACGAGCAGTACTTC

j_gene: TRBJ1-2
abundance: .
d_gene: TRBD1
v_gene: TRBV5-6
CDR3aa: CASSPIGTGDGYTF
CDR3nt: TGTGCCAGCAGCCCGATAGGGACAGGGGATGGCTACACCTTC

j_gene: TRBJ2-7
abundance: .
d_gene: .
v_gene: TRBV7-8
CDR3aa: CASSLRFSYEQYF
CDR3nt: TGTGCCAGCAGCTTGAGGTTCTCCTACGAGCAGTACTTC

j_gene: TRBJ1-3
abundance: .
d_gene: .
v_gene: TRBV25-1
CDR3aa: CASSDRSSGSGNTIYF
CDR3nt: TGTGCCAGCAGTGACCGGTCCTCAGGCTCTGGAAACACCATATATTTT

j_gene: TRBJ2-2
abundance: few
d_gene: .
v_gene: TRBV24-1
CDR3aa: CATSDLYSGELFF
CDR3nt: TGTGCCACCAGTGATTTATACAGCGGGGAGCTGTTTTTT

j_gene: TRBJ2-3
abundance: .
d_gene: .
v_gene: TRBV19
CDR3aa: CASSIRTTDTQYF
CDR3nt: TGTGCCAGTAGTATTCGGACTACAGATACGCAGTATTTT

j_gene: TRBJ2-3
abundance: .
d_gene: TRBD2
v_gene: TRBV3-1/TRBV3-2
CDR3aa: CASSPRTSGGDTQYF
CDR3nt: TGTGCCAGCAGCCCGCGGACTAGCGGGGGTGATACGCAGTATTTT

j_gene: TRBJ2-3
abundance: .
d_gene: .
v_gene: TRBV7-9
CDR3aa: CASSLLGAATDTQYF
CDR3nt: TGTGCCAGCAGCTTACTAGGGGCCGCCACAGATACGCAGTATTTT

j_gene: TRBJ2-5
abundance: .
d_gene: .
v_gene: TRBV3-1/TRBV3-2
CDR3aa: CASSQYRDTQETQYF
CDR3nt: TGTGCCAGCAGCCAATACCGGGACACCCAAGAGACCCAGTACTTC

j_gene: TRBJ2-3
abundance: .
d_gene: TRBD1
v_gene: TRBV5-1
CDR3aa: CASSLGQGSTDTQYF
CDR3nt: TGCGCCAGCAGCTTGGGACAGGGGAGCACAGATACGCAGTATTTT

j_gene: TRBJ2-5
abundance: .
d_gene: .
v_gene: TRBV5-4
CDR3aa: CASSFLPVETQYF
CDR3nt: TGTGCCAGCAGCTTCCTCCCTGTCGAGACCCAGTACTTC

j_gene: TRBJ2-5
abundance: few
d_gene: TRBD2
v_gene: TRBV5-1
CDR3aa: CASSFTSGGQETQYF
CDR3nt: TGCGCCAGCAGCTTTACTAGCGGGGGCCAAGAGACCCAGTACTTC

j_gene: TRBJ1-2
abundance: .
d_gene: TRBD1
v_gene: TRBV19
CDR3aa: CASSPDRDFGYTF
CDR3nt: TGTGCCAGTAGTCCGGACAGGGATTTTGGCTACACCTTC

j_gene: TRBJ2-3
abundance: .
d_gene: TRBD2
v_gene: TRBV27
CDR3aa: CASSQGGDTQYF
CDR3nt: TGTGCCAGTTCCCAGGGAGGGGATACGCAGTATTTT

j_gene: TRBJ1-1
abundance: .
d_gene: .
v_gene: TRBV24-1
CDR3aa: CATSDFWATEAFF
CDR3nt: TGTGCCACCAGTGATTTTTGGGCTACTGAAGCTTTCTTT

j_gene: TRBJ1-2
abundance: .
d_gene: .
v_gene: TRBV9
CDR3aa: CASSVDRKSPYYGYTF
CDR3nt: TGTGCCAGCAGCGTAGACAGAAAATCCCCTTACTATGGCTACACCTTC

j_gene: TRBJ2-5
abundance: .
d_gene: TRBD2
v_gene: TRBV18
CDR3aa: CASSPASGGVHYQETQYF
CDR3nt: TGTGCCAGCTCACCAGCTAGCGGGGGGGTCCATTACCAAGAGACCCAGTACTTC

j_gene: TRBJ2-3
abundance: .
d_gene: .
v_gene: TRBV5-1
CDR3aa: CASSLASDRRVNTQYF
CDR3nt: TGCGCCAGCAGCTTGGCCTCGGACAGGAGGGTAAATACGCAGTATTTT

j_gene: TRBJ2-7
abundance: few
d_gene: .
v_gene: TRBV6-5
CDR3aa: CASKGGDVYEQYF
CDR3nt: TGTGCCAGCAAGGGCGGGGACGTATACGAGCAGTACTTC

j_gene: TRBJ2-3
abundance: .
d_gene: .
v_gene: TRBV10-3
CDR3aa: CAIRRGSTDTQYF
CDR3nt: TGTGCCATCAGACGCGGGAGCACAGATACGCAGTATTTT